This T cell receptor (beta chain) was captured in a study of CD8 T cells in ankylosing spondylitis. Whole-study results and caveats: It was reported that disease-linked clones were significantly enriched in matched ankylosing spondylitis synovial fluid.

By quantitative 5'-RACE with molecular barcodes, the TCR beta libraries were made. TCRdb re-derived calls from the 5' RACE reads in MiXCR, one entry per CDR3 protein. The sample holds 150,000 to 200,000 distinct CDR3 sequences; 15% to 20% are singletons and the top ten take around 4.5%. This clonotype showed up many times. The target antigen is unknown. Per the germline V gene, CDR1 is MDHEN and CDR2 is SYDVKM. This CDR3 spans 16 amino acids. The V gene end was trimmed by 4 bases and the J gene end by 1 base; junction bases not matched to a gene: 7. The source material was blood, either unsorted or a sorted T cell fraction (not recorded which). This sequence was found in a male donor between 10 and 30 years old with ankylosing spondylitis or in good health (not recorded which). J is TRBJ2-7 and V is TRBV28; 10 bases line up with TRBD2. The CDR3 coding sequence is TGTGCCAGCAGTTCCGCCTGGACTAGCGGTTCCTACGAGCAGTACTTC. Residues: CASSSAWTSGSYEQYF.